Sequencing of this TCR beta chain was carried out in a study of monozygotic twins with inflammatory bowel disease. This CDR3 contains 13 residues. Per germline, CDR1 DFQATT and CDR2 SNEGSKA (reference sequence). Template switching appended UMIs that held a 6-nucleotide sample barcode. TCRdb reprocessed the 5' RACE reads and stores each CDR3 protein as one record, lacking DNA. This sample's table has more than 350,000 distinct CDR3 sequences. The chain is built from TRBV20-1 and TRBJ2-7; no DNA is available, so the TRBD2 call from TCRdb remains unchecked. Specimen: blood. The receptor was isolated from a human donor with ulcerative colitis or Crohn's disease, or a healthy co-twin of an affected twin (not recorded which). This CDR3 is CSAYPSGRDEQYF.